This T cell receptor beta chain was sequenced in a study of blood T cell repertoires in COVID-19 (dated by TCRdb to the early 2020s). Regarding the complete study: Samples from collaborators originated in the United States, Italy and Spain and spanned both the acute and convalescent phases of COVID-19. The material from the prospective study consisted of cDNA or gDNA derived from T cells, B-cell-depleted T cells, or PBMCs. Deeply sampled blood TCRbeta repertoires from subjects exposed to, actively infected with, or recovered from COVID-19 were included in the dataset. The repertoires were released in a freely available public database intended as a resource for research on the immune response to SARS-CoV-2. Samples were obtained from the ongoing ImmuneRACE study (first 160 participants) and from over 1,000 subjects provided by 6 global collaborators. The sample metadata nearly always contained a de-identified subject ID, COVID-19 status, age in years and sex. HLA class I and class II types, where available, came from metadata supplied by the sample provider rather than from assay-based typing. The research as a whole found: The quantity of clinical and demographic metadata differed by source and by participant and was supplied without curation.

The germline ends are 12 bases apart after V is trimmed by 3 bases and J by 3 bases. Spanning cysteine to phenylalanine, the CDR3 consists of 14 amino acids. The CDR3 DNA has 42 bases and is translated from base 1. According to the germline V gene, CDR1 reads MNHNS and CDR2 reads SASEGT. Concerning this clone: The target of this receptor is not known. One base away there is no much larger clone; base qualities are not given.

Whole blood was collected in K2EDTA tubes by collaborating institutions according to the institutions' own protocols. For TCRbeta analysis, collaborators shipped samples as frozen whole blood, isolated PBMCs, or DNA extracted from either of those sample types. The immunoSEQ Assay, a bias-controlled multiplex PCR, was used to amplify TCRbeta CDR3 regions from genomic DNA. The published analysis was carried out like this. The number of nucleated cells in each sample was estimated by amplification of reference gene primers within the assay. To quantify the absolute abundance of each unique TCRbeta CDR3 rearrangement, sequence reads were collapsed and filtered. For each sample, productive Simpson clonality was calculated as the square root of Simpson's diversity index across productive rearrangements. TCRdb took this table from immuneACCESS and kept in-frame rearrangements with V and J called. Such tables lack part of the clones; where checked against another copy, unresolved V genes explain under half of the gap, and the rest is unexplained. The V and J calls and clone size were taken over from that table, and D and trimming were inferred from the DNA. This sample gives 70,000 to 75,000 clones in total; around 79% of them show up just once. The ten top clones hold approximately 26% of the sample.

The clonotype originates from a man between 60 and 70 years old with active or convalescent COVID-19. The rearranged segments are TRBV6-1 and TRBJ2-7; the D gene is not confidently resolved. The sample consisted of peripheral blood. The CDR3 corresponds to CASSESGSHYEQYF. The bases read TGTGCCAGCAGTGAGTCAGGCAGTCACTACGAGCAGTACTTC.